The T cell receptor (beta chain) under discussion was sequenced for a study of Ad26.COV2.S vaccination and SARS-CoV-2 variants listed by TCRdb under 2021. At the level of the whole study: Donors in the vaccine arm were drawn from COV1001, a phase I-IIa trial of Ad26.COV2.S in healthy adults that was multicentre, randomized, double-blind and placebo-controlled. Blinding of investigators to trial group allocation was maintained during experiments and outcome assessment. Trial participants were randomized into five groups of five, in which low-dose or high-dose Ad26.COV2.S was given once or twice, or placebo was given on both occasions. A total of 32 samples were included in the TCR-sequenced set, comprising about 20 Ad26.COV2.S vaccine recipients, 5 placebo recipients and 8 SARS-CoV-2 convalescent individuals. Sequencing of the TCRbeta repertoire served to evaluate the specificity and breadth of SARS-CoV-2-reactive T cell receptors following Ad26.COV2.S vaccination. Ad26.COV2.S was administered intramuscularly at a dose of 5x10^10 or 1x10^11 viral particles, either as one shot or as two shots given 56 days apart.

Relative to germline, V is missing 1 base and J is missing 3 bases, with 2 bases of the junction outside any gene match. Sequences LNHNV (CDR1) and YYDKDF (CDR2) are obtained from the germline V gene (reference sequence). The CDR3 sequence holds 15 residues, the cysteine and phenylalanine included. The kept DNA is CDR3 alone, 45 bases in frame from the first base. Reading the label with the study, this specimen's treatment or condition is: around 19 received Ad26.COV2.S at low or high dose, single or two shots; about 5 received placebo; per-sample allocation not given. For vaccine and placebo recipients, repertoires were sequenced using samples collected on day 63 after the first injection. In Cohort 1b, about 25 adults aged 18-55 years were enrolled at a single site in Boston, USA, between 29 July and 7 August 2020. As a vaccine, Ad26.COV2.S was a replication-incompetent adenovirus type 26 vector that expressed a prefusion-stabilized SARS-CoV-2 spike protein derived from the original Wuhan strain.

Overall study outcomes, separate from this receptor: The study was not powered for comparison of responses between vaccine doses or regimens. Ad26.COV2.S recipients had higher spike-specific TCR breadth than placebo recipients (P = 0.0014). It was noted by the authors that total T cell responses may have been underestimated by the TCR breadth and depth analyses. Substantial breadth of spike-specific CD8+ and CD4+ T cell responses was reported after vaccination. Non-spike TCR breadth was comparable between vaccine and placebo recipients, consistent with the vaccine containing only spike.

The immunoSEQ Assay was the method used to sequence TCRbeta CDR3 regions. After extraction, genomic DNA underwent amplification by bias-controlled multiplex PCR, followed by high-throughput sequencing. Regarding the original processing steps: To quantify the absolute abundance of every unique TCRbeta CDR3 region, sequences were collapsed and filtered. T cell fraction was estimated by normalizing TCRbeta template counts to usable DNA, which was measured by amplifying reference genes present in all nucleated cells. Repertoire TCRs were annotated as SARS-CoV-2-specific when V gene, CDR3 amino acid sequence and J gene were exactly matched to a known reactive TCR set. MIRA supplied the reference SARS-CoV-2 TCR set, which was filtered for enrichment in COVID-19-positive ImmuneCODE repertoires so that public or cross-reactive TCRs were removed. Drawing on the MIRA antigens, annotated TCRs were analysed further at the level of specific ORF or position within ORF. Breadth was defined as annotated unique rearrangements over total unique productive rearrangements; depth was the summed frequency of those rearrangements. Group comparisons of TCR breadth used two-sided Wilcoxon rank-sum tests. Drawn from immuneACCESS, this table holds only the in-frame rearrangements with V and J called that TCRdb kept. Clones are partly lost; checked studies trace under half to an unresolved V gene and leave the rest unexplained. The DNA was the basis for D and trimming; V, J and clone size are from that table. The sample table contains under 600,000 clones; only one count was recorded for about 89% of them. About 1.7% of the sample is in the top ten clones.

For this clone: Which antigen it targets is not known. Base-call qualities are not available, and no considerably larger clone is one nucleotide away.

The receptor was derived from a person aged 18 to 59 who received the Ad26.COV2.S COVID-19 vaccine or a placebo. Sample: peripheral blood, taken in a trial of Ad26.COV2.S vaccine versus placebo. The rearranged chain carries TRBV15 and TRBJ2-1; TRBD2 aligns with 8 central bases. Read as DNA, the sequence is TGTGCCACCAGCAGAGTTAGCGGGATCTACAATGAGCAGTTCTTC. Translated, this gives CATSRVSGIYNEQFF.